The source of this T cell receptor (beta chain) is a study of shared clonotypes between healthy human individuals. As for the study in general: Three plates were used per donor for CD4 naive, three for CD4 memory, two for CD8 naive and one for CD8 memory.

General study findings and limits: Among four donors, approximately 5% of naive CD4 clonotypes were found in common.

The CDR3 has 14 residues. CDR1 SQVTM and CDR2 ANQGSEA come from the germline V gene. V dropped 8 bases and J dropped 4; count of bases not matched to a gene: 6. In the CD4+ fraction, cells were divided into CD45RA+ naive and CD45RA-negative memory subsets. Assay: immunoSEQ multiplex PCR; the TCRdb copy retains only in-frame clones and omits some. The data hold over a million clones, with around 82% observed a single time. Details on this clone: Antigen specificity is unknown.

Sequencing was performed on memory CD4+ T cells from PBMCs. Subset meaning: CD45RA-negative fraction. This sequence originates from a man aged 18 to 29 in good health. Some clones in this sample may be carry-over from other donors' samples. The chain has TRBV29-1 and TRBJ2-1; 12 positions agree with TRBD2. The CDR3: CSFLGLAGYNEQFF. CDR3 sequence (DNA): TGCAGCTTCTTAGGACTAGCGGGGTACAATGAGCAGTTCTTC.